The 29 T cell receptor beta chains in this list originate from one sample, sequenced in a study of preoperative IRX-2 immunotherapy in early breast cancer. Treatment of the sample: preoperative locoregional IRX-2 cytokine immunotherapy. TCRdb's table, derived via immunoSEQ multiplex PCR, lists solely in-frame clones and lacks some. The repertoire has around 88,000 clones, roughly 85% of them found once; the top ten carry around 2%. Sequencing used tumor tissue, obtained after IRX-2 immunotherapy. The receptor set was obtained from a human donor with breast cancer.

This rearrangement joins TRBV8-2 to TRBJ1-4; the table calls TRBD1, which could not be checked here. TRBV8-2 is a pseudogene locus. This CDR3 has 13 residues. For the CDR3, the DNA is TGTGCCAGCAGAAAAGGGGGCGGTGAAAAACTGTTTTTT. Its translation is CASRKGGGEKLFF.

The chain employs TRBV5-1 and TRBJ1-4; TRBD1 is a possible D gene (5 bases). This CDR3 spans 16 amino acids. CDR1 and CDR2 from the germline V gene are SGHRS and YFSETQ. Trimming stripped 0 bases from V and 7 bases from J, with 16 bases between. The CDR3 is CASSLGLGLGGEKLFF. CDR3 nucleotide sequence: TGCGCCAGCAGCTTGGGACTGGGTCTCGGGGGTGAAAAACTGTTTTTT. The whole variable domain, filled in from reference TRBV5-1 and TRBJ1-4, reads KAGVTQTPRYLIKTRGQQVTLSCSPISGHRSVSWYQQTPGQGLQFLFEYFSETQRNKGNFPGRFSGRQFSNSRSEMNVSTLELGDSALYLCASSLGLGLGGEKLFFGSGTQLSVL.

The DNA for the CDR3 is TGTGCCAGCAGTCGCCGGGACAGGGAATACACTGAAGCTTTCTTT. It translates to CASSRRDREYTEAFF. The rearrangement links TRBV27 to TRBJ1-1; 9 bases fit TRBD1. With V trimmed by 5 bases and J by 3 bases, 7 bases remained unmatched. Germline CDR1 MNHEY, CDR2 SMNVEV (reference sequence). The CDR3 sequence is 15 residues long.

The chain couples TRBV28 to TRBJ1-2; D unresolved. The CDR3 contains 17 residues. Germline CDR1 MDHEN, CDR2 SYDVKM. V was clipped by 5 bases and J by 4 bases, with 23 bases between them. The CDR3: CASSAATASGMSYGYTF. CDR3 DNA: TGTGCCAGCAGTGCGGCCACCGCCTCCGGTATGAGCTATGGCTACACCTTC.

V gene TRBV6-7 combines with J gene TRBJ2-1; 7 bases line up with TRBD2. TRBV6-7 is marked as an open reading frame, function uncertain. With 3 bases clipped from V and 5 bases from J, the junction kept 10 bases outside the gene matches. The CDR3 has 16 amino acids. The CDR3 loop reads CASSYRGDPGNNEQFF. The CDR3, as DNA: TGTGCCAGCAGTTATCGGGGGGACCCCGGGAACAATGAGCAGTTCTTC.

The gene calls are TRBV6-8 and TRBJ2-5, with 8 bases identical to TRBD2. Germline assignment: CDR1 MNHGY and CDR2 SAAAGT. The junction had 8 bases not matched to a gene; V was cut back by 1 base and J by 4 bases. The CDR3 runs 16 residues. The DNA for the CDR3 is TGTGCCAGCAGTTACTACCCCCGGGGGGGCCGAGAGACCCAGTACTTC. It codes for CASSYYPRGGRETQYF.

A word on this clone: The junction shows a germline mismatch at one end, possibly a read error. The chain carries TRBV14 and TRBJ1-6; 9 bases align to TRBD1. The CDR3 has 17 amino acids. The germline V gene has CDR1 SGHDN and CDR2 FVKESK. The CDR3 DNA sequence: TGTGCCAGCAGCCAATCGCGCGGTGGGACAGGGAGTTCACCCTTCCACTTT. Translated: CASSQSRGGTGSSPFHF.

The genes are TRBV29-1 and TRBJ2-7, with D hard to call. Germline V CDR1 and CDR2: SQVTM, ANQGSEA. V lost 5 bases to trimming and J lost 0 bases, with 8 bases between them. This CDR3 spans 12 amino acids. The CDR3 DNA reads TGCAGCGTTACTAAGAGCTCCTACGAGCAGTACTTC. This gives the protein CSVTKSSYEQYF.

This sequence joins TRBV12-5 and TRBJ2-7; D uncertain. The CDR3 is made up of 11 amino acids. The germline V and J ends were trimmed by 0 bases and 4 bases, with 1 base remaining between them. Per germline, CDR1 LGHNT and CDR2 FRNRAP. CDR3 nucleotide sequence: TGTGCTAGTGGTTTGGTATACGAGCAGTACTTC. It encodes CASGLVYEQYF.

The chain couples TRBV6-8 to TRBJ2-7, with 8 bases that match TRBD1. V lost 4 bases to trimming and J lost 1 base; unmatched junction nucleotides: 6. CDR1 and CDR2 (germline): MNHGY, SAAAGT. The CDR3 totals 15 residues. The CDR3 spells CASSSQRTGSYEQYF. For the CDR3, the DNA is TGTGCCAGCAGTTCCCAGAGGACAGGGTCCTACGAGCAGTACTTC.

This clone was recorded once. The V gene is TRBV19, the J gene TRBJ2-2; TRBD1 or TRBD2 may be the D gene (5 bases each). There are 15 residues in the CDR3. V lost 3 bases to trimming and J lost 4 bases, with 12 bases between them. Germline CDR1 LNHDA, CDR2 SQIVND (reference sequence). In nucleotides, the CDR3 is TGTGCCAGTAGTATCCCGGGGCTCGGCACCGGGGAGCTGTTTTTT. Translating it yields CASSIPGLGTGELFF.

This rearrangement joins TRBV6-4 to TRBJ2-7; D is unresolved. V dropped 5 bases and J dropped 0 bases, with 20 bases sitting between them. The CDR3 is 17 amino acids. Germline CDR1 MRHNA, CDR2 SNTAGT. The CDR3 DNA reads as TGTGCCAGCAGTTACCGGTCCTTAGGAGATGGCTCCTACGAGCAGTACTTC. It translates to CASSYRSLGDGSYEQYF.

The DNA of the CDR3 is TGTGCCAGCAGTGCTAGCGGTTCAGATACGCAGTATTTT. This translates into CASSASGSDTQYF. The V and J genes are TRBV16 and TRBJ2-3, with 7 nucleotides matching TRBD2. This CDR3 contains 13 residues. Germline-derived CDR1 and CDR2 are KGHSY and FQNENV. J gave up 4 bases and V 6 bases, and 4 bases lay outside the gene matches.

The chain joins TRBV1 to TRBJ1-6; TRBD1, the D gene given by the table, was not confirmed from the DNA. TRBV1 is a pseudogene. This CDR3 has 14 residues. The CDR3 region is CASSQGDRNSPLHF. The CDR3 bases are TGCGCCAGCAGCCAAGGGGACAGAAATTCACCCCTCCACTTT.

V usage is TRBV7-1 and J usage is TRBJ2-3; 7 positions match TRBD1. TRBV7-1 is placed among ORFs of uncertain function. V shed 4 bases and J 6 bases; nucleotides not matched to a gene: 7. The length of the CDR3 is 14 residues. CDR3 loop: CASSLVTGSDTQYF. The CDR3 coding sequence is TGTGCCAGCAGCTTAGTGACAGGGTCCGATACGCAGTATTTT.

Details on this clone: The junction does not match germline at one end; this may be a read error. J is TRBJ2-7 and V is TRBV18; 7 bases fit TRBD1. The CDR3 runs to 14 residues. The V gene's germline CDR1 is KGHSH and CDR2 LQKENI. The CDR3 DNA follows: TGTGCCAGCTCACTAAACAGAAACAGGGGCGAGGAGTACTTC. It encodes CASSLNRNRGEEYF. Complete variable domain (other parts from reference TRBV18 and TRBJ2-7): NAGVMQNPRHLVRRRGQEARLRCSPMKGHSHVYWYRQLPEEGLKFMVYLQKENIIDESGMPKERFSAEFPKEGPSILRIQQVVRGDSAAYFCASSLNRNRGEEYFGPGTRLTVT.

The J gene is TRBJ2-4, the V gene TRBV11-3, with 8 positions matching TRBD2. Per the germline V gene, CDR1 is SGHNT and CDR2 is YENEEA. With 2 bases clipped from V and 9 bases from J, the junction kept 9 bases outside the gene matches. The CDR3 totals 15 residues. The CDR3 DNA sequence: TGTGCCAGCAGCTTACCCCAGCGGGGGAGGGGCATTCAGTACTTC. It specifies CASSLPQRGRGIQYF.

This rearrangement joins TRBV7-4 to TRBJ2-3; unclear D gene. This CDR3 region has 14 residues. V was trimmed by 3 bases and J by 4 bases, leaving 11 bases between them. The V gene's germline CDR1 is SGHVT and CDR2 SQSDAQ. This chain's CDR3 is CASSLSGSPDTQYF. Here the CDR3 DNA reads TGTGCCAGCAGCTTGTCGGGTTCCCCAGATACGCAGTATTTT.

V usage is TRBV12-5 and J usage is TRBJ2-3; 9 nucleotides line up with TRBD1. After removal of 0 bases from V and 0 bases from J, the junction contained 7 bases not matched to a gene. CDR3 length: 18 residues. From germline, CDR1 is LGHNT and CDR2 FRNRAP. This chain's CDR3 is CASGLVRTGQGSTDTQYF. In nucleotides, the CDR3 is TGTGCTAGTGGTTTGGTACGCACGGGACAGGGTAGCACAGATACGCAGTATTTT.

V and J are TRBV19 and TRBJ2-4, with D possibly being TRBD2 (5 bases). Trimming pared 3 bases from V and 0 bases from J, leaving 9 bases between. Germline values: CDR1 LNHDA, CDR2 SQIVND (reference sequence). The CDR3 has 15 residues. The CDR3 loop is CASSIRAEAKNIQYF. For the CDR3, the DNA is TGTGCCAGTAGTATCCGAGCGGAAGCCAAAAACATTCAGTACTTC.

This chain uses TRBV5-1 with TRBJ2-3; 9 bases agree with TRBD1. The CDR3 loop spans 14 amino acids. V trimming: 6 bases; J trimming: 6 bases; junction bases outside the gene matches: 8. Looked up from germline, CDR1 is SGHRS and CDR2 is YFSETQ. The CDR3 reads CASNRGRPGDTQYF. The CDR3 coding sequence is TGCGCCAGCAACAGGGGGCGCCCCGGGGATACGCAGTATTTT.

J is TRBJ2-1 and V is TRBV7-6; 7 bases are shared with TRBD2. CDR1 and CDR2 from the germline V gene are SGHVS and FNYEAQ. This CDR3 is built from 15 residues. After removal of 0 bases from V and 8 bases from J, the junction contained 7 bases not matched to a gene. CDR3: CASSLAGGSSDEQFF. The CDR3 DNA reads TGTGCCAGCAGCTTAGCGGGCGGGAGTAGCGATGAGCAGTTCTTC.

The CDR3 sequence: CASSYDTNSPLHF. DNA for the CDR3: TGTGCCAGCAGTTACGACACCAATTCACCCCTCCACTTT. The J gene is TRBJ1-6, the V gene TRBV6-8; D unresolved. V was clipped by 2 bases and J by 7 bases, with 6 bases between them. Germline loops: CDR1 MNHGY, CDR2 SAAAGT. The CDR3 consists of 13 residues.

This chain uses TRBV1 with TRBJ1-2; TRBD1 is the table's D call and was not checked against the DNA. TRBV1 is labeled a pseudogene. The CDR3 has 14 residues. CDR3 amino acids: CASSQGGQGYGYTF. The CDR3 DNA sequence: TGCGCCAGCAGCCAAGGGGGGCAGGGGTATGGCTACACCTTC.

This clone was recorded once. The gene calls are TRBV6-8 and TRBJ2-2; 13 bases match TRBD2. The CDR3 spans 17 residues. The trim removed 6 bases at V and 5 bases at J, leaving 9 bases unmatched. Germline-derived CDR1 and CDR2 are MNHGY and SAAAGT. The CDR3 DNA reads TGTGCCAGCAGACGGACTAGCGGGAGTCGTAGGACCGGGGAGCTGTTTTTT. This codes for CASRRTSGSRRTGELFF.

The chain recombines TRBV19 with TRBJ1-5, with TRBD1 matching 8 bases. Germline CDR1 reads LNHDA; CDR2 reads SQIVND (reference sequence). CDR3 length: 16 amino acids. V trimming: 3 bases; J trimming: 1 base; junction bases outside the gene matches: 5. CDR3 sequence reads: CASSMQGAYSNQPQHF. Written as DNA, the CDR3 is TGTGCCAGTAGTATGCAGGGGGCGTACAGCAATCAGCCCCAGCATTTT. The complete variable domain, with remaining parts taken from reference TRBV19 and TRBJ1-5, reads DGGITQSPKYLFRKEGQNVTLSCEQNLNHDAMYWYRQDPGQGLRLIYYSQIVNDFQKGDIAEGYSVSREKKESFPLTVTSAQKNPTAFYLCASSMQGAYSNQPQHFGDGTRLSIL.

The CDR3 sequence is CASSSGQEHTGELFF. The DNA for the CDR3 is TGCGCCAGCAGCTCTGGACAGGAGCACACCGGGGAGCTGTTTTTT. The chain links TRBV5-1 to TRBJ2-2; 7 bases are a match to TRBD1. The V segment lost 3 bases and the J segment 3 bases; nucleotides outside the gene matches: 5. Per the germline V gene, CDR1 is SGHRS and CDR2 is YFSETQ. The CDR3 extends over 15 amino acids.

The chain combines TRBV28 with TRBJ2-2; 7 bases are a match to TRBD2. CDR3 length equals 16 residues. V dropped 1 base and J dropped 8; count of bases not matched to a gene: 10. Germline loops: CDR1 MDHEN, CDR2 SYDVKM. CDR3: CASSLSRGRGTGELFF. The CDR3 DNA sequence: TGTGCCAGCAGTTTATCCCGCGGGAGAGGCACYGGGGAGCTGTTTTTT. Variable domain in full (rest from reference TRBV28 and TRBJ2-2): DVKVTQSSRYLVKRTGEKVFLECVQDMDHENMFWYRQDPGLGLRLIYFSYDVKMKEKGDIPEGYSVSREKKERFSLILESASTNQTSMYLCASSLSRGRGTGELFFGEGSRLTVL.

The rearrangement joins TRBV28 to TRBJ1-5; D is uncertain. The V end was cut by 3 bases, the J end by 3 bases, with 9 bases between. Germline CDR1 and CDR2: MDHEN and SYDVKM. The CDR3 totals 14 residues. The CDR3 nucleotides are TGTGCCAGCAGTTTTTCACAGTTCAATCAGCCCCAGCATTTT. It specifies CASSFSQFNQPQHF.